What follows are 5 T cell receptor beta chains derived from one specimen sequenced in a study of blood T cell repertoires in COVID-19. The protocol was immunoSEQ multiplex PCR, while the TCRdb copy is restricted to in-frame clones and leaves out a portion. The data show more than 35,000 clones, with about 88% seen just once and roughly 18% held by the top ten. The sample was peripheral blood. These receptors were collected from a man between 65 and 85 years old with acute or convalescent COVID-19.

The V gene is TRBV11-2, the J gene TRBJ2-2; TRBD2 matches 8 bases. V lost 2 bases, J lost 7 bases, and 9 bases stayed unmatched. This CDR3 has 16 amino acids. The germline V gene encodes CDR1 SGHAT and CDR2 FQNNGV. The CDR3 protein is CASSLTGEGLGGELFF. The CDR3 DNA reads TGTGCCAGCAGCTTAACGGGAGAGGGACTAGGCGGGGAGCTGTTTTTT.

This chain's CDR3 is CASSPRASGGADTQYF. CDR3 in DNA: TGTGCCAGCAGCCCGAGGGCTAGCGGTGGGGCAGATACGCAGTATTTT. The V gene is TRBV5-4, the J gene TRBJ2-3; 7 nucleotides align to TRBD2. This CDR3 comprises 16 residues. J was trimmed by 4 bases and V by 4 bases; bases with no gene match: 12. CDR1 and CDR2 (germline): SGHNT, YYREEE (reference sequence).

J is TRBJ1-4 and V is TRBV29-1; 8 nucleotides line up with TRBD1. The germline CDR1 and CDR2 sequences are SQVTM and ANQGSEA. V lost 7 bases, J lost 5 bases, and 6 bases stayed unmatched. The CDR3 runs to 13 residues. CDR3 in amino acids: CSATDRVNEKLFF. The CDR3 coding sequence is TGCAGCGCCACGGACAGGGTCAATGAAAAACTGTTTTTT.

This sequence joins TRBV5-1 and TRBJ1-2; 7 nucleotides align to TRBD1. This CDR3 has 13 amino acids. J lost 4 bases, V lost 5 bases, and 5 bases had no gene match. The germline CDR1 and CDR2 sequences are SGHRS and YFSETQ. The CDR3 DNA reads as TGCGCCAGCAGGGAGACAGGGATCTATGGCTACACCTTC. It specifies CASRETGIYGYTF.

This clone was seen a handful of times. This rearrangement joins TRBV7-2 to TRBJ1-2; the match to TRBD1 covers 7 bases. Germline values: CDR1 SGHTA, CDR2 FQGNSA. Trimming took 3 bases from V and 4 from J; bases not matched to a gene: 2. The CDR3 spans 13 residues. The CDR3 sequence is CASSFRDSYGYTF. DNA for the CDR3: TGTGCCAGCAGCTTCCGGGACAGCTATGGCTACACCTTC.